The clone carrying this T cell receptor (beta chain) was observed at least ten times. Its antigen is not identified. This sample stems from a study of CD8 T cells in ankylosing spondylitis. A quantitative 5'-RACE method, one with molecular barcodes, was used to make TCR beta libraries. MiXCR, applied by TCRdb to the 5' RACE reads, yields one record per CDR3 protein. This table holds about 540,000 distinct CDR3 sequences, 9.5% to 15% found once. Germline assignment: CDR1 MNHEY and CDR2 SMNVEV (reference sequence). V was cut by 5 bases and J by 3 bases, with 22 bases left in between. The length of the CDR3 is 17 residues. Study-wide results and limits: Some of these motif variants have turned up before, in reports on reactive arthritis synovial fluid and blood. From matched ankylosing spondylitis synovial fluid, disease-linked clones were reportedly recovered at significantly enriched levels. Seemingly characteristic of ankylosing spondylitis blood was a TCR beta motif consisting of several highly homologous variants.

The V call is TRBV27, the J call TRBJ1-1; no firm D call. Sequences were obtained from blood, either unsorted or a sorted T cell fraction (not recorded which). The source is a male donor with ankylosing spondylitis. Here the CDR3 DNA reads TGTGCCAGCAGTCCCCTCAGCGGAGGGCCCCTTTACACTGAAGCTTTCTTT. This translates into CASSPLSGGPLYTEAFF.